This TCR beta chain stems from a study of PD-1 blockade in mismatch repair-deficient tumors (dated by TCRdb to the late 2010s). A note on the overall study: Between late 2013 and 2016, the trial enrolled around 89 consecutive patients with over 10 mismatch repair-deficient cancer types, every one of whom had been previously treated and was progressing. Deep sequencing of TCR CDR3 regions was used to track tumor-associated T cell clones in peripheral blood of patients responding to PD-1 blockade. The paper's findings and limits, for the study overall: Tumor-resident clones, often undetectable in blood before treatment, expanded rapidly after pembrolizumab and then contracted, generally before radiologic responses.

Including the terminal cysteine and phenylalanine, the CDR3 comprises 13 residues. Only the CDR3 part of the read is kept: 39 bases, read in frame from the first base. The germline V gene encodes CDR1 LGHNA and CDR2 YSLEER. Trimming removed 2 bases from V and 1 base from J, leaving 0 bases between the germline ends. Library method: the immunoSEQ multiplex PCR assay. Here the immuneACCESS table is served through TCRdb, limited to in-frame sequences with V and J called. Missing clones are a known gap in these copies; in checked studies unresolved V genes cover under half, and the rest lacks a known reason. The sample table holds tens of thousands of clones, of which over 75% were seen once. The ten most abundant clones make up roughly 2.8% of the sample. Interpreted using the paper, the time point label stands for: peripheral blood 12 weeks after first pembrolizumab dose. Mismatch repair deficiency was established in every enrolled patient by polymerase chain reaction or immunohistochemistry. A few patients who responded to pembrolizumab therapy underwent TCR sequencing. The phase II trial prospectively evaluated PD-1 blockade with pembrolizumab in advanced mismatch repair-deficient cancers, independent of tissue of origin. Serial peripheral blood T cell samples were collected before and at multiple times after starting PD-1 blockade. Blood sampling times were reported as weeks after the first pembrolizumab dose.

A note on this clone: Its recognized antigen is unknown. Base qualities are not recorded, but no much larger clone differs from it by a single base.

This TCR derives from an adult with mismatch repair-deficient cancer. The chain joins TRBV4-3 to TRBJ2-6, with the identity of the D gene unclear. The sample in question was peripheral blood, obtained 12 weeks after starting pembrolizumab. The CDR3 is CASSQSGANVLTF. The sequence in DNA is TGCGCCAGCAGCCAATCTGGGGCCAACGTCCTGACTTTC.